The T cell receptor (beta chain) under discussion was sequenced for a study of cytotoxic CD8 clonotypes in ibrutinib-treated CLL (dated by TCRdb to 2020 to 2022). Describing the broader study: The cohort had some eleven relapsed/refractory and more than 14 treatment-naive patients; 17 to 18 were IGHV unmutated. Responses were partial in some 24 patients and complete in 2; after median about 5.5 years follow-up, roughly 15 stayed in remission and 12 progressed. Response samples were taken after a median of 12 months on treatment, ranging from roughly 6 to 36 months. Samples averaged approximately 260,000 productive templates and some 96,000 productive rearrangements. Longitudinal samples were obtainable from about 30% of the roughly 90 participants in the trial. Cryopreserved peripheral blood mononuclear cells were collected before treatment, at response, and at either disease progression or sustained remission. Every remission and progressive disease sample was obtained while ibrutinib was still being received by the patients. On the study overall, not on this receptor specifically: Sustained-remission and progressing patients did not have matched sampling times, and lymph node repertoires were not examined. At baseline, clonality was higher than in age-matched healthy donors and showed a strong correlation with circulating CD8+ T-cell counts. Clonality increased at ibrutinib response, stayed stable in sustained remission, and fell back toward baseline at progression. Public clonotypes were rare and either shrank or stayed stable during treatment, and the rise in clonality at ibrutinib response reflected expansion of private clonotypes.

A word on this clone: Its antigen target is currently unknown. It has no much larger one-base neighbor in the sample; base qualities were not kept.

The label giving this sample's time point can be read as: progressive disease on ibrutinib. For TCR beta library preparation, roughly 2 micrograms of genomic DNA were extracted from the cryopreserved PBMCs. Longitudinal blood samples from CLL patients on ibrutinib monotherapy were analyzed using high-throughput TCR beta sequencing. The patients were enrolled in a single-center, open-label phase 2 trial of ibrutinib monotherapy. For this chain, trimming is 3 bases at the V end and 3 bases at the J end, and the number of junction bases without a gene match is 6. As encoded in the germline V gene (reference sequence), CDR1 is GTSNPN while CDR2 is SVGIG. The CDR3 covers 14 residues, taking in both the cysteine and the phenylalanine. Here the CDR3 DNA is all that survives: 42 bases in frame from base 1. Each clonotype received, on average, around 10x coverage in deep resolution sequencing performed on a MiSeq, where the target depth lay between 1 in 1 million and 1 in 200,000 T cells. TCR beta libraries were generated with the immunoSEQ hsTCRB Kit. Regarding the original processing steps: Data were analyzed with ImmunoSEQ Data Assistant and ImmunoSEQ Analyzer, with V, D and J genes assigned per IMGT definitions. Clonality, which ranges from 0 to 1, was calculated by subtracting the normalized Shannon entropy of productive rearrangement frequencies from one. Only overrepresented clonotypes making up at least 0.05% of each patient's repertoire were included in the public clonotype analysis. Repertoires from roughly 13 age-matched healthy donors in immuneACCESS were used as clonality controls. TCRdb took this table from immuneACCESS and kept in-frame rearrangements with V and J called. Such tables lack part of the clones; where checked against another copy, unresolved V genes explain under half of the gap, and the rest is unexplained. The DNA gave D and trimming, while V, J and clone size come from that table. The sample has around 160,000 clones on record, about 88% of them singletons. The ten largest clones capture 3% of the sample.

This receptor was taken from a human donor with chronic lymphocytic leukemia. The sequenced sample was PBMCs, obtained at disease progression, from a patient treated with ibrutinib. The sequence joins TRBV30 to TRBJ1-1, with TRBD1 matching 8 junction bases. The DNA sequence is given as TGTGCCTGGAGATTGCAGGGGGCCTACACTGAAGCTTTCTTT. Translated, it reads CAWRLQGAYTEAFF. Joined to the reference TRBV30 and TRBJ1-1 proteins, this CDR3 gives the full variable domain: SQTIHQWPATLVQPVGSPLSLECTVEGTSNPNLYWYRQAAGRGLQLLFYSVGIGQISSEVPQNLSASRPQDRQFILSSKKLLLSDSGFYLCAWRLQGAYTEAFFGQGTRLTVV.